Shown below are 17 T cell receptor beta chains from a single sample sequenced in a study of T cell responses to AZD1222 COVID-19 vaccine. The assay was immunoSEQ multiplex PCR, and TCRdb's table has in-frame clones only and misses some. The repertoire holds about 79,000 clones, 65% to 85% seen once, with roughly a fifth in the top ten. The starting material was peripheral blood, obtained on day 0 of AZD1222 vaccination. These receptors were taken from an adult in good health.

The chain combines TRBV30 with TRBJ2-1; 15 bases line up with TRBD2. The CDR3 loop spans 20 amino acids. The germline V gene has CDR1 GTSNPN and CDR2 SVGIG (reference sequence). V was clipped by 7 bases and J by 3 bases; unmatched bases: 19. CDR3 loop: CAFEGSGLAGGRNLYNEQFF. The CDR3 DNA is TGTGCCTTTGAAGGATCGGGACTAGCGGGAGGCCGAAATCTCTACAATGAGCAGTTCTTC.

The rearrangement joins TRBV25-1 to TRBJ2-7; TRBD2 might be the D (5 bases). In germline, CDR1 is MGHDK, CDR2 SYGVNS. This CDR3 contains 15 residues. Between the trimmed V and J ends, which lost 3 bases and 0 bases, there was a span of 12 bases. CDR3 protein: CASSDPSGISYEQYF. CDR3 DNA: TGTGCCAGCAGTGACCCCTCCGGGATCTCCTACGAGCAGTACTTC.

The CDR3 sequence: CASSSSDTQYF. DNA for the CDR3: TGTGCCAGCAGCTCTTCCGATACGCAGTATTTT. This rearrangement joins TRBV7-9 to TRBJ2-3, with D unclear. The germline V gene encodes CDR1 SEHNR and CDR2 FQNEAQ (reference sequence). The CDR3 spans 11 residues. Trimming pared 4 bases from V and 6 bases from J, leaving 5 bases between.

The chain employs TRBV28 and TRBJ1-1; D unresolved. Trimming pared 3 bases from V and 5 bases from J, leaving 10 bases between. This CDR3 contains 13 residues. Germline V CDR1 and CDR2: MDHEN, SYDVKM. CDR3 loop: CASSLNRGTEAFF. Here the CDR3 DNA reads TGTGCCAGCAGTTTGAATCGGGGTACTGAAGCTTTCTTT.

This chain joins TRBV6-5 and TRBJ1-2; D remains ambiguous. The CDR3 extends over 14 amino acids. Germline-derived CDR1 and CDR2 are MNHEY and SVGAGI. V was pared by 4 bases and J by 1 base, with 10 bases between. The CDR3 DNA reads as TGTGCCAGCAGTTCTACAACACGTAACTATGGCTACACCTTC. This encodes CASSSTTRNYGYTF.

This clone was seen a single time. The chain is built from TRBV18 and TRBJ1-2; 7 positions match TRBD1. This CDR3 comprises 12 residues. Trimming removed 5 bases from V and 8 bases from J; junction bases left unmatched: 5. Germline V gene sequence: CDR1 KGHSH, CDR2 LQKENI. For the CDR3, the DNA is TGTGCCAGCTCATCGACAGGGAAAGGCTACACCTTC. Translated: CASSSTGKGYTF.

A single count supports this clone. The V and J genes are TRBV6-5 and TRBJ2-3; D possibly corresponds to TRBD2 (6 bases). This CDR3 contains 15 residues. Germline CDR1 reads MNHEY; CDR2 reads SVGAGI. Trimming removed 6 bases from V and 0 bases from J, with 13 bases in between. This CDR3 reads CASSSTGTSTDTQYF. DNA of the CDR3: TGTGCCAGCAGCAGTACCGGGACTAGCACAGATACGCAGTATTTT.

CDR3 region: CASSPTRVEGEQYF. The CDR3 nucleotides read TGTGCCAGCAGTCCGACCCGGGTAGAGGGGGAGCAGTACTTC. The J gene is TRBJ2-7, the V gene TRBV6-5; D may be TRBD1 or TRBD2 (5 bases each). The CDR3 length is 14 residues. Germline CDR1 reads MNHEY; CDR2 reads SVGAGI. Trimming removed 5 bases at V and 7 bases at J, with 18 bases between.

The chain recombines TRBV5-6 with TRBJ2-2, with D perhaps being TRBD1 or TRBD2 (5 bases each). The V gene lost 0 bases and the J gene lost 2 bases, with 8 bases spanning the gap. CDR1 and CDR2 (germline): SGHDT, YYEEEE. The CDR3 runs 15 residues. CDR3 nucleotide sequence: TGTGCCAGCAGCTTGGGTAGGGACAACACCGGGGAGCTGTTTTTT. Its translation is CASSLGRDNTGELFF.

The chain employs TRBV30 and TRBJ1-5; 11 nucleotides align to TRBD1. The germline CDR1 and CDR2 sequences are GTSNPN and SVGIG (reference sequence). The V segment lost 5 bases and the J segment 0 bases; nucleotides outside the gene matches: 0. This CDR3 is built from 14 residues. In DNA, the CDR3 is TGTGCCTGGGGACAGGGGGCTAGCAATCAGCCCCAGCATTTT. This gives the protein CAWGQGASNQPQHF. The full variable domain, with the rest looked up from reference TRBV30 and TRBJ1-5, is SQTIHQWPATLVQPVGSPLSLECTVEGTSNPNLYWYRQAAGRGLQLLFYSVGIGQISSEVPQNLSASRPQDRQFILSSKKLLLSDSGFYLCAWGQGASNQPQHFGDGTRLSIL.

The chain links TRBV10-1 to TRBJ2-4, with D possibly being TRBD2 (6 bases). CDR3 size: 14 residues. The ends were cut back, 3 bases at V and 6 bases at J, with 12 bases in the middle. Germline lookup yields CDR1 WNHNN and CDR2 SYGVQD (reference sequence). The CDR3 region has the DNA TGCGCCAGCAGTGACCCAGGAGGGTTAAACATTCAGTACTTC. This encodes CASSDPGGLNIQYF.

The J gene is TRBJ1-6, the V gene TRBV19, with TRBD1 identical over 7 bases. Trimming removed 3 bases from V and 5 bases from J; junction bases left unmatched: 1. Germline V gives CDR1 LNHDA, CDR2 SQIVND (reference sequence). This CDR3 contains 14 residues. CDR3 region: CASSIGTDNSPLHF. In DNA, the CDR3 is TGTGCCAGTAGTATTGGGACAGATAATTCACCCCTCCACTTT.

The chain has TRBV2 and TRBJ1-6; D remains unclear. This CDR3 has 12 residues. Trimming took 4 bases from V and 12 from J, leaving 10 bases between them. Germline V gene data show CDR1 as SNHLY and CDR2 as FYNNEI. CDR3 protein: CASSVVAGPLHF. CDR3 bases: TGTGCCAGCAGTGTGGTCGCCGGACCCCTCCACTTT. Filled out from reference TRBV2 and TRBJ1-6, the complete variable domain reads EPEVTQTPSHQVTQMGQEVILRCVPISNHLYFYWYRQILGQKVEFLVSFYNNEISEKSEIFDDQFSVERPDGSNFTLKIRSTKLEDSAMYFCASSVVAGPLHFGNGTRLTVT.

The rearrangement uses TRBV6-6 and TRBJ1-2; D gene unclear. The V gene lost 7 bases and the J gene lost 8 bases, with 20 bases spanning the gap. Germline CDR1 MNHNY, CDR2 SVGAGI (reference sequence). The CDR3 consists of 14 residues. The CDR3 region has the DNA TGTGCCAGCATTTCCTCGGGCCAGAACGGGGGCTACACCTTC. Translation gives CASISSGQNGGYTF.

The chain uses TRBV27 and TRBJ2-3; D perhaps matches TRBD1 (5 bases). Germline V CDR1 and CDR2: MNHEY, SMNVEV (reference sequence). This CDR3 spans 15 amino acids. The ends were cut back, 2 bases at V and 1 base at J, with 10 bases in the middle. In nucleotides, the CDR3 is TGTGCCAGCAGTTTAAAAAAAGGGGGCACAGATACGCAGTATTTT. It yields the protein CASSLKKGGTDTQYF.

The rearrangement uses TRBV12-5 and TRBJ2-5; D assignment may be TRBD1 or TRBD2 (6 bases each). Germline V gene lookup returns CDR1 LGHNT and CDR2 FRNRAP. This CDR3 comprises 15 residues. V dropped 1 base and J dropped 5 bases, with 14 bases sitting between them. The CDR3 bases are TGTGCTAGTGGTTTGGGCCCCGGGGGCTGGGAGACCCAGTACTTC. Protein product: CASGLGPGGWETQYF.

The chain has TRBV19 and TRBJ1-6; D uncertain. The germline CDR1 and CDR2 sequences are LNHDA and SQIVND (reference sequence). The length of the CDR3 is 12 residues. The germline V and J ends were trimmed by 6 bases and 7 bases, with 7 bases remaining between them. This CDR3 is CASSSSNSPLHF. The CDR3 DNA reads TGTGCCAGTAGCTCCTCCAATTCACCCCTCCACTTT.